This T cell receptor (beta chain) was observed in a study of T cell responses to AZD1222 COVID-19 vaccine. Study-level information: Second-dose recipients at about 4 or about 12 weeks were treated as one pooled group.

Notes on this clone: Its antigen remains unidentified.

Study-wide results and caveats: The study sampled repertoires only after the peak T cell response. Baseline seropositives among AZD1222 recipients totaled only 6 or 7. Donor demographics were predominantly white British with a female majority; clonal diversity may be underestimated.

This CDR3 has 15 amino acids. Trimming left V 0 bases short and J 0 bases short, with 8 bases between. Looked up from germline, CDR1 is SEHNR and CDR2 is FQNEAQ (reference sequence). Method: immunoSEQ multiplex PCR; TCRdb's copy keeps in-frame clones and lacks some. The sample contains 85,000 to 130,000 clones, 93% of which appear only once. The sample was peripheral blood, taken on day 0 of AZD1222 vaccination. V gene TRBV7-9 combines with J gene TRBJ1-2; D gene uncertain. The clonotype was recovered from an adult in good health. The CDR3 DNA reads TGTGCCAGCAGCTTAGCAGTCGGACCTAACTATGGCTACACCTTC. Translation: CASSLAVGPNYGYTF.